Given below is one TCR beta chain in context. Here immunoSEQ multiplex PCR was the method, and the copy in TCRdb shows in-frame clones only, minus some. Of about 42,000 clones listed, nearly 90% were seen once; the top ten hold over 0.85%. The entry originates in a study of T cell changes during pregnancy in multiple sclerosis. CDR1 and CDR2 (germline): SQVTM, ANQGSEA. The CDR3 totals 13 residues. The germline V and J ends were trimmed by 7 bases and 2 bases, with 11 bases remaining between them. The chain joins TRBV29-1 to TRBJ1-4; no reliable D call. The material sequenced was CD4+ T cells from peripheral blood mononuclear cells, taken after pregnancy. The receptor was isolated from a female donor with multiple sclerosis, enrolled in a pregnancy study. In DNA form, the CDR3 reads TGCAGCGGCCGAGGAAGGACTAATGAAAAACTGTTTTTT. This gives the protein CSGRGRTNEKLFF.